This T cell receptor (beta chain) comes out of a study of post-analysis software for immune sequencing data (dated by TCRdb to between 2015 and 2016). In terms of the full investigation: The recorded disease courses included relapsing-remitting, secondary progressive and progressive-relapsing multiple sclerosis, and some patients had no subtype annotation. Patient repertoires were compared against 11 previously published healthy control repertoires from donors aged about 6 to 25 years. A subset of samples was prepared in parallel using single-end sample barcoding, then pooled and co-amplified after Illumina adapter ligation. Broad study findings and their caveats: Direct clustering with F measure showed strong co-clustering of samples prepared in the same batch, prompting a batch-effect correction. Normalized Chao1 diversity was significantly lower in multiple sclerosis patients than controls, suggesting substantial peripheral T-cell clonal expansion. Significantly higher frequencies in patients than in controls were found for several TRBV segments, including TRBV5-6, TRBV5-1 and TRBV20-1. The multiple sclerosis patient group was slightly younger than the control group.

This clonotype was seen only a few times. Its antigen remains unidentified. No qualities accompany the bases; no much larger clone lies one base away. Trimming at the junction amounts to 3 bases on V and 5 bases on J, and the germline ends lie 12 bases apart. Taken from cysteine to phenylalanine, the CDR3 has 13 residues. Of the read, only the CDR3 DNA is kept; its 39 bases are in frame from base 1. From a lookup of the germline V gene (reference sequence), CDR1 and CDR2 are DFQATT and SNEGSKA. To demonstrate the VDJtools post-analysis software, the study profiled TCR beta repertoires from the peripheral blood of 10 to 15 young patients with multiple sclerosis. Multiple sclerosis patients were children and adolescents aged 6 to 15 years. Library creation used PCR. The reads were generated on an Illumina HiSeq 2500. Unique molecular identifiers were incorporated into TCR beta cDNA libraries to reduce PCR and sequencing biases. Approximately 500,000 cDNA molecules were obtained per 1 to 10 million input T cells, so each molecule approximated one T cell. Patient libraries were prepared and sequenced with the same protocol used for the earlier healthy control dataset. Samples belonging to the same batch were prepared together, multiplexed and sequenced on a shared HiSeq lane. Per the source publication's procedure: MIGEC handled the raw barcoded reads, throwing out single-read molecular identifier groups before consensus assembly and CDR3 extraction. Clonotype tables were post-analysed with VDJtools, normalizing diversity by down-sampling all datasets to the smallest sample size. In repertoire overlap clustering, CDR3 amino acid sequences, but not nucleotide sequences, were matched to correct batch-related cross-sample contamination. TCRdb trimmed the raw reads at Q25, called clones with MiXCR and kept productive beta chains. Entries that share a CDR3 protein sequence are merged under the most common genes and DNA. Here the V and J calls rest on TCRdb's processing, not on the authors' analysis. The table for this sample lists about 540,000 distinct CDR3 sequences; 30% to 40% of them were counted only once. 5% to 6% of the sample is in the top ten clones.

Sequenced: blood. This sequence uses TRBV20-1 and TRBJ2-3; the D gene is unclear. This TCR came from a girl under 18 with multiple sclerosis. The DNA reads TGCAGTGCTAGTTCCCGGCCAGGAGATACGCAGTATTTT. Its amino acids are CSASSRPGDTQYF.